This T cell receptor (beta chain) appears in the sequencing data of a study of CD4 and CD8 cells across lung adenocarcinoma regions. Samples came from patients with localized non-small cell lung adenocarcinoma. One entry per CDR3 protein, called by TCRdb with MiXCR from the PCR reads. Of about 11,000 distinct CDR3 sequences in the sample, 53% were seen once. This CDR3 has 13 amino acids. Germline CDR1 reads MNHEY; CDR2 reads SVGAGI. The ends were cut back, 6 bases at V and 10 bases at J, with 13 bases in the middle. The V call is TRBV6-5, the J call TRBJ1-6, with D possibly TRBD1 on 5 matching bases. The TCR originated in a female donor with lung adenocarcinoma. The CD4 and CD8 labels of this study may be unreliable. The sequenced sample consisted of CD8+ T cells from the center of a lung tumor. The CDR3 reads CASSTRGDSPLHF. The CDR3, as DNA: TGTGCCAGCAGCACTCGCGGGGACTCACCCCTCCACTTT.